Listed here are 2 T cell receptor beta chains from one sample, sequenced in a study of Ad26.COV2.S vaccination and SARS-CoV-2 variants. Sequencing was performed with immunoSEQ multiplex PCR; in TCRdb, only in-frame clones are kept and a portion is missing. Altogether hundreds of thousands of clones are present, 90% being singletons, with the ten largest covering 10% to 15%. This sample's treatment: over 15 received Ad26.COV2.S at low or high dose, single or two shots; several received placebo; per-sample allocation not given. The samples date from day 63 after the first vaccine or placebo injection. Specimen: peripheral blood, collected in a trial of Ad26.COV2.S vaccine versus placebo. These receptors were collected from a person aged 18-65 years who received the Ad26.COV2.S COVID-19 vaccine or a placebo.

The rearrangement uses TRBV4-1 and TRBJ2-2, with TRBD2 matching 11 bases. This CDR3 is 19 amino acids long. Germline trimming cut 0 bases from V and 1 base from J; bases unmatched to any gene: 7. Germline lookup yields CDR1 MGHRA and CDR2 YSYEKL. The CDR3 nucleotides are TGCGCCAGCAGCCAAGAGACTACTCTAGCGGGGGGGAACACCGGGGAGCTGTTTTTT. It codes for CASSQETTLAGGNTGELFF.

The chain recombines TRBV7-9 with TRBJ1-1; 8 bases are a match to TRBD1. Trimming at V came to 3 bases and at J to 2 bases, leaving 8 bases not matched to a gene. CDR3 length: 16 residues. Germline-derived CDR1 and CDR2 are SEHNR and FQNEAQ (reference sequence). The CDR3 nucleotides read TGTGCCAGCAGCTTGGCCCTTGGACAGGGAAACACTGAAGCTTTCTTT. The encoded protein is CASSLALGQGNTEAFF.